A single sample gave rise to the 10 T cell receptor beta chains below, sequenced in a study of T cells after yellow fever vaccination. TCRdb passed the 5' RACE reads through MiXCR, listing each CDR3 protein once. The sample holds some 250,000 distinct CDR3 sequences, around 3.5% seen once. The source was PBMCs, collected 15 days after the yellow fever booster vaccination. The receptor source for this set is a young man who received the YFV17D yellow fever vaccine.

This clonotype occurred many times. The CDR3 bases are TGTGCCAGCAGTCGTCACGACAGGAACACCTACAATGAGCAGTTCTTC. Its protein product is CASSRHDRNTYNEQFF. The chain couples TRBV6-2 or TRBV6-3 to TRBJ2-1; a possible D gene is TRBD1 (6 bases). Germline V gives CDR1 MNHEY, CDR2 SVGEGT. The V gene lost 5 bases and the J gene lost 2 bases, with 16 bases spanning the gap. The CDR3 covers 16 residues.

This clonotype was seen ten or more times. The chain employs TRBV4-3 and TRBJ2-3; D remains unclear. The CDR3 sequence is 14 residues long. Trimming took 0 bases from V and 4 from J, leaving 8 bases between them. Germline values: CDR1 LGHNA, CDR2 YSLEER. CDR3: CASSQELWADTQYF. The CDR3 nucleotides are TGCGCCAGCAGCCAAGAGCTATGGGCAGATACGCAGTATTTT.

The table lists this clonotype with many counts. The chain employs TRBV3-1 and TRBJ1-6; the D is unclear. Germline lookup yields CDR1 LGHDT and CDR2 YNNKEL (reference sequence). This CDR3 spans 12 amino acids. Deletions cut 0 bases from V and 9 bases from J, with 3 bases between. The CDR3 sequence is CASSQEGSPLHF. DNA for the CDR3: TGTGCCAGCAGCCAAGAAGGTTCACCCCTCCACTTT.

Ten or more counts support this clonotype. The chain links TRBV19 to TRBJ1-2; D unclear. Germline V gene sequence: CDR1 LNHDA, CDR2 SQIVND (reference sequence). CDR3 length equals 14 residues. The V gene lost 9 bases and the J gene lost 4 bases, with 18 bases spanning the gap. CDR3 residues: CASTSRRPSYGYTF. The DNA for the CDR3 is TGTGCCAGCACCTCGAGGCGACCTAGCTATGGCTACACCTTC.

This clonotype was observed many times. The rearrangement joins TRBV19 to TRBJ1-1; D gene uncertain. This CDR3 comprises 13 residues. Germline V CDR1 and CDR2: LNHDA, SQIVND (reference sequence). Trimming cost V 4 bases and J 2 bases, with 8 bases left between them. The CDR3 bases are TGTGCCAGTAGTAGCAGAACAAACACTGAAGCTTTCTTT. Translated: CASSSRTNTEAFF.

This clonotype was detected ten times or more. This chain connects TRBV5-1 to TRBJ2-3; D is uncertain. The CDR3 is made up of 11 amino acids. Germline loops: CDR1 SGHRS, CDR2 YFSETQ. With 2 bases removed from V and 10 bases from J, the gap between germline ends came to 8 bases. As DNA, the CDR3 is TGCGCCAGCAGCTTTGGCGTGGCGCAGTATTTT. It translates to CASSFGVAQYF.

This clonotype has at least ten counts. This rearrangement joins TRBV29-1 to TRBJ1-1; maybe TRBD1 (5 bases). The CDR3 totals 12 residues. CDR1 is SQVTM, CDR2 ANQGSEA, per germline. Trimming left V 6 bases short and J 4 bases short, with 12 bases between. The CDR3 loop reads CSVAQGGTEAFF. The CDR3 coding sequence is TGCAGCGTCGCTCAGGGAGGCACTGAAGCTTTCTTT.

This clonotype showed up many times. In DNA form, the CDR3 reads TGTGCCAGCAGTTCGGTGACAGGGGAATTAAATGAGCAGTTCTTC. Translation: CASSSVTGELNEQFF. V is TRBV12-3 or TRBV12-4 and J is TRBJ2-1; 8 bases line up with TRBD1. The CDR3 sequence is 15 residues long. J gave up 7 bases and V 4 bases, and 9 bases lay outside the gene matches.

This clonotype was counted ten times or more. The chain recombines TRBV10-1 with TRBJ2-5, with 7 bases lining up with TRBD1. With 6 bases clipped from V and 5 bases from J, the junction kept 0 bases outside the gene matches. CDR1 and CDR2 from the germline V gene are WNHNN and SYGVQD (reference sequence). This CDR3 is 11 amino acids long. CDR3 region: CASRDRETQYF. The CDR3 coding sequence is TGCGCCAGCAGGGACAGGGAGACCCAGTACTTC.

The sample holds many counts of this clonotype. J is TRBJ1-1 and V is TRBV7-6; D unclear. V was shortened by 5 bases and J by 8 bases, with 9 bases between the two germline ends. This CDR3 spans 11 amino acids. In germline, CDR1 is SGHVS, CDR2 FNYEAQ. The chain's CDR3 is CASSQLSEAFF. In DNA, the CDR3 is TGTGCCAGCAGCCAACTATCCGAAGCTTTCTTT.